The 27 T cell receptor beta chains given below trace back to one sample, sequenced in a study of blood T cells in healthy people across ages. It was with a sample-barcoded 5' primer and a J-beta primer mix that a second PCR of roughly 7 to 12 cycles was run. MiXCR, applied by TCRdb to the 5' RACE reads, yields one record per CDR3 protein. This table has about 930,000 distinct CDR3 sequences, 25% to 35% appearing once. These data also featured in a second study, about T cells of mothers and their children.

The sample was blood. Source of these receptors: a woman aged 40-49 years in good health.

The chain has TRBV27 and TRBJ2-7; D possibly uses TRBD1 or TRBD2 (5 bases each). This CDR3 is built from 17 residues. V gave up 1 base and J gave up 0 bases, with 16 bases separating them. Germline V gene data show CDR1 as MNHEY and CDR2 as SMNVEV (reference sequence). The CDR3 sequence is CASSLFMTGTRSYEQYF. CDR3 nucleotide sequence: TGTGCCAGCAGTTTATTTATGACGGGGACCCGCTCCTACGAGCAGTACTTC.

In its sample, this clonotype was seen a few times. V gene TRBV7-3 combines with J gene TRBJ1-6; D may be TRBD1 (6 bases). V was clipped by 1 base and J by 9 bases, with 13 bases between them. Germline CDR1 reads SGHTA; CDR2 reads FQGTGA. CDR3 length equals 15 residues. The CDR3 DNA follows: TGTGCCAGCAGCTTAATAGCAGGGGCTGGTTCACCCCTCCACTTT. It is translated as CASSLIAGAGSPLHF.

The chain is built from TRBV5-1 and TRBJ2-7, with 8 positions matching TRBD2. Germline CDR1 reads SGHRS; CDR2 reads YFSETQ. V was clipped by 0 bases and J by 3 bases; unmatched bases: 8. CDR3 length: 16 residues. The CDR3 coding sequence is TGCGCCAGCAGCTTGGCCTGGGGGACTAGTTACTACGAGCAGTACTTC. Amino acids: CASSLAWGTSYYEQYF.

This clonotype was observed many times. The chain uses TRBV18 and TRBJ2-7; 7 bases fit TRBD2. In germline, CDR1 is KGHSH, CDR2 LQKENI. Trimming took 0 bases from V and 0 from J; bases not matched to a gene: 11. This CDR3 is 18 amino acids long. CDR3 sequence (DNA): TGTGCCAGCTCACCACCGATCACCGGGGGGTCTTCCTCCTACGAGCAGTACTTC. Protein product: CASSPPITGGSSSYEQYF. The complete variable domain, with remaining parts taken from reference TRBV18 and TRBJ2-7, reads NAGVMQNPRHLVRRRGQEARLRCSPMKGHSHVYWYRQLPEEGLKFMVYLQKENIIDESGMPKERFSAEFPKEGPSILRIQQVVRGDSAAYFCASSPPITGGSSSYEQYFGPGTRLTVT.

This clonotype was seen a handful of times. The chain is built from TRBV28 and TRBJ2-3; D is uncertain. The germline V gene encodes CDR1 MDHEN and CDR2 SYDVKM. CDR3 length: 15 residues. Trimming took 6 bases from V and 1 from J, leaving 14 bases between them. CDR3 loop: CASSQGSQGTDTQYF. The CDR3 DNA reads as TGTGCCAGCAGCCAAGGAAGTCAGGGCACAGATACGCAGTATTTT. Full variable domain (missing parts from reference TRBV28 and TRBJ2-3): DVKVTQSSRYLVKRTGEKVFLECVQDMDHENMFWYRQDPGLGLRLIYFSYDVKMKEKGDIPEGYSVSREKKERFSLILESASTNQTSMYLCASSQGSQGTDTQYFGPGTRLTVL.

The chain couples TRBV28 to TRBJ2-7; 7 positions match TRBD2. Trimming at V came to 5 bases and at J to 3 bases, leaving 22 bases not matched to a gene. The CDR3 length is 19 residues. CDR1 and CDR2 (germline): MDHEN, SYDVKM. In DNA form, the CDR3 reads TGTGCCAGCAGTCCCGGGGGAGGGGCCGGTAAGGGCAGGATCTACGAGCAGTACTTC. Residues: CASSPGGGAGKGRIYEQYF.

The genes are TRBV20-1 and TRBJ2-7; 8 bases align to TRBD2. The V and J ends lost 3 bases and 0 bases, in that order; junction bases with no gene match: 7. CDR3 size: 15 residues. Germline lookup yields CDR1 DFQATT and CDR2 SNEGSKA (reference sequence). In DNA, the CDR3 is TGCAGTGCTAGTCTAGGCGGGGGGAGCTCCTACGAGCAGTACTTC. This codes for CSASLGGGSSYEQYF.

This clonotype was found a few times. The gene calls are TRBV4-1 and TRBJ1-1; unclear D gene. From germline, CDR1 is MGHRA and CDR2 YSYEKL. V lost 4 bases and J 8 bases, leaving 11 bases between the germline ends. The CDR3 runs 12 residues. CDR3 loop: CASSPDVGEAFF. For the CDR3, the DNA is TGCGCCAGCAGCCCCGATGTCGGGGAAGCTTTCTTT.

CDR3 in DNA: TGCGCCAGCAGCTTGAGGTCGGGCAGGGAAAACAATGAGCAGTTCTTC. Amino acid sequence: CASSLRSGRENNEQFF. The chain is built from TRBV5-1 and TRBJ2-1; tentative D call: TRBD1 (5 bases). Trimming took 1 base from V and 5 from J, leaving 16 bases between them. CDR3 length equals 16 residues. Germline CDR1 is SGHRS and CDR2 is YFSETQ.

The chain is built from TRBV7-8 and TRBJ1-2; unclear D gene. This CDR3 contains 17 residues. The germline CDR1 and CDR2 sequences are SGHVS and FQNEAQ. Trimming cost V 1 base and J 2 bases, with 17 bases left between them. The CDR3 region is CASSLVFWADQNYGYTF. The CDR3 DNA reads as TGTGCCAGCAGCTTAGTGTTTTGGGCAGACCAAAACTATGGCTACACCTTC.

Only one count was recorded for this clonotype. A much larger clone lies a single base off, so this may be a read error. The chain couples TRBV5-1 to TRBJ1-2; no clear D. The germline V gene encodes CDR1 SGHRS and CDR2 YFSETQ. This CDR3 has 13 residues. The CDR3: CASSSNLHYGCTF. The DNA for the CDR3 is TGCGCCAGCAGCTCGAACCTCCACTATGGCTGCACCTTC. The full variable domain, rest sourced from reference TRBV5-1 and TRBJ1-2, is KAGVTQTPRYLIKTRGQQVTLSCSPISGHRSVSWYQQTPGQGLQFLFEYFSETQRNKGNFPGRFSGRQFSNSRSEMNVSTLELGDSALYLCASSSNLHYGCTFGSGTRLTVV.

The chain joins TRBV5-1 to TRBJ2-7; TRBD2 aligns across 13 bases. With 0 bases clipped from V and 2 bases from J, the junction kept 5 bases outside the gene matches. Germline V gives CDR1 SGHRS, CDR2 YFSETQ. CDR3 size: 17 residues. This CDR3 reads CASSLDGLAGVPYEQYF. CDR3 bases: TGCGCCAGCAGCTTGGACGGACTAGCGGGAGTTCCCTACGAGCAGTACTTC.

The V gene is TRBV7-9, the J gene TRBJ2-1; 8 nucleotides match TRBD2. This CDR3 comprises 16 residues. V shed 3 bases and J 4 bases; nucleotides not matched to a gene: 8. Germline V CDR1 and CDR2: SEHNR, FQNEAQ (reference sequence). The CDR3 protein is CASSFPSSGHYNEQFF. The CDR3, as DNA: TGTGCCAGCAGCTTCCCCTCTAGCGGGCATTACAATGAGCAGTTCTTC.

This clonotype was counted many times. J is TRBJ1-5 and V is TRBV6-6; 11 positions agree with TRBD1. This CDR3 has 16 amino acids. The V gene end was trimmed by 4 bases and the J gene end by 3 bases; junction bases not matched to a gene: 5. The germline gives CDR1 MNHNY, CDR2 SVGAGI (reference sequence). The CDR3 spells CASSSPGQGANQPQHF. CDR3 bases: TGTGCCAGCAGTTCCCCCGGACAGGGGGCCAATCAGCCCCAGCATTTT.

This clonotype was observed a single time. The rearrangement joins TRBV5-5 to TRBJ2-7; possibly TRBD2 for D (5 bases). V was cut by 0 bases and J by 2 bases, with 12 bases left in between. This CDR3 is built from 15 residues. The V gene's germline CDR1 is SGHKS and CDR2 YYEKEE (reference sequence). CDR3 region: CASSLEALRAYEQYF. The CDR3 nucleotides read TGTGCCAGCAGCTTGGAGGCACTGAGGGCCTACGAGCAGTACTTC.

The sample holds many counts of this clonotype. A much larger clonotype is one base distant, so this may be a read error. The chain joins TRBV27 to TRBJ2-1; 10 nucleotides line up with TRBD2. The J call may be in error: the DNA end matches TRBJ2-7 better. CDR1 is MNHEY and CDR2 is SMNVEV in the germline V gene (reference sequence). The CDR3 length is 16 residues. Written as DNA, the CDR3 is TGTGCCAGCAGCCGAATTAGCGGGGGGATCTACAATGAGCAGTACTTC. It specifies CASSRISGGIYNEQYF.

This clonotype was recorded at least ten times. The rearrangement uses TRBV7-2 and TRBJ1-5; 8 bases map to TRBD1. V dropped 6 bases and J dropped 2; count of bases not matched to a gene: 6. The CDR3 is 15 amino acids. CDR1 is SGHTA, CDR2 FQGNSA, per germline. The CDR3 DNA follows: TGTGCCAGCAGTCAGGGGGCGCGTGGCAATCAGCCCCAGCATTTT. It encodes CASSQGARGNQPQHF.

Concerning this clonotype itself: It may be a read error: a sequence one base away is much more abundant. V and J are TRBV12-3 or TRBV12-4 and TRBJ1-4; 8 positions agree with TRBD1. The CDR3 has 14 residues. With V trimmed by 5 bases and J by 4 bases, 3 bases remained unmatched. The CDR3 is CASSRQGYNEKLFF. The CDR3 bases are TGTGCCAGCAGTCGACAGGGGTATAATGAAAAACTGTTTTTT.

There are a few counts of this clonotype. CDR3 region: CASSRTGAWFTEAFF. CDR3 DNA: TGCGCCAGCAGCAGAACAGGGGCGTGGTTCACTGAAGCTTTCTTT. The V and J genes are TRBV5-1 and TRBJ1-1; 7 bases map to TRBD1. The V and J ends lost 4 bases and 4 bases, in that order; junction bases with no gene match: 10. CDR3 length: 15 amino acids. CDR1 is SGHRS and CDR2 is YFSETQ in the germline V gene.

This clonotype was detected many times. A much larger clone differs from this one at a single base, so this may be a read error. The chain carries TRBV7-2 and TRBJ2-7, with D unresolved. In germline, CDR1 is SGHTA, CDR2 FQGNSA. The CDR3 spans 12 residues. Trimming left V 8 bases short and J 0 bases short, with 8 bases between. The CDR3 protein is CASGWSSYEQYF. Written as DNA, the CDR3 is TGTGCCAGCGGGTGGAGCTCCTACGAGCAGTACTTC.

The sample holds many counts of this clonotype. The J gene is TRBJ1-2, the V gene TRBV10-3; 8 bases map to TRBD1. The germline V gene encodes CDR1 ENHRY and CDR2 SYGVKD. This CDR3 region has 15 residues. V was clipped by 2 bases and J by 4 bases; unmatched bases: 6. The CDR3 coding sequence is TGTGCCATCAGTGAGATTGAGACAGGGGCCTATGGCTACACCTTC. It translates to CAISEIETGAYGYTF.

Many counts were recorded for this clonotype. The chain links TRBV28 to TRBJ2-4; no clear D. The last part of the DNA fits TRBJ2-7 better; the J call may be wrong. The germline V gene has CDR1 MDHEN and CDR2 SYDVKM. This CDR3 has 12 amino acids. The CDR3 reads CASSLLGIEQYF. CDR3 DNA sequence: TGTGCCAGCAGTTTATTGGGAATCGAGCAGTACTTC.

This clonotype occurred a few times. The chain is built from TRBV6-6 and TRBJ2-3; no definite D call. The V gene's germline CDR1 is MNHNY and CDR2 SVGAGI (reference sequence). The CDR3 is made up of 12 amino acids. V dropped 2 bases and J dropped 4 bases, with 4 bases sitting between them. The CDR3 here is CASSYVADTQYF. The CDR3 coding sequence is TGTGCCAGCAGTTACGTTGCAGATACGCAGTATTTT.

This clonotype has just a few counts. The gene calls are TRBV4-2 and TRBJ2-7; the D is unclear. Trimming cost V 0 bases and J 2 bases, with 5 bases left between them. The CDR3 spans 13 residues. The germline V gene encodes CDR1 LGHNA and CDR2 YNFKEQ. CDR3 bases: TGTGCCAGCAGCCAAGAGAGAGCCTACGAGCAGTACTTC. Its protein product is CASSQERAYEQYF.

The table lists this clonotype with a few counts. V usage is TRBV5-1 and J usage is TRBJ2-5; D not resolved. The CDR3 contains 13 residues. The V gene's germline CDR1 is SGHRS and CDR2 YFSETQ. V lost 7 bases and J 2 bases, leaving 12 bases between the germline ends. The CDR3 bases are TGCGCCAGCGGAACGGGTGTGCAAGAGACCCAGTACTTC. Translated, it gives CASGTGVQETQYF. The full variable domain, in which reference TRBV5-1 and TRBJ2-5 provide the parts outside the CDR3, is KAGVTQTPRYLIKTRGQQVTLSCSPISGHRSVSWYQQTPGQGLQFLFEYFSETQRNKGNFPGRFSGRQFSNSRSEMNVSTLELGDSALYLCASGTGVQETQYFGPGTRLLVL.

The V and J genes are TRBV12-3 or TRBV12-4 and TRBJ2-2; D is possibly TRBD2 (5 bases). V was cut by 3 bases and J by 7 bases, with 21 bases left in between. This CDR3 contains 17 residues. The CDR3 DNA reads as TGTGCCAGCAGTTTGGGAAGGTCAACTAGTGTCGGCGGGGAGCTGTTTTTT. It translates to CASSLGRSTSVGGELFF.

Regarding this clonotype: Since no conserved phenylalanine or tryptophan closes the CDR3, a read error is the likely cause. The chain is built from TRBV14 and TRBJ2-5; perhaps TRBD2 as D (6 bases). The CDR3 is 13 amino acids. Germline V gene data show CDR1 as SGHDN and CDR2 as FVKESK. V lost 4 bases, J lost 9 bases, and 15 bases lay in between. CDR3 protein: CASSPDMGEAQYV. Written as DNA, the CDR3 is TGTGCCAGCAGCCCTGACATGGGGGAGGCCCAGTACGTC.